The source of this TCR beta chain is a study of early T cells in non-severe SARS-CoV-2 infection. Study overall: Unsorted whole blood bulk RNA was sequenced, with unpaired chains. Whole-study results and caveats: Matching with VDJdb favored anti-spike CD8 responses (missing private and CD4 specificities).

Germline V gene sequence: CDR1 SGHAT, CDR2 FQNNGV. J was trimmed by 5 bases and V by 1 base; bases with no gene match: 7. CDR3 size: 15 residues. Points on this clonotype: No antigen is known for it.

Attached unique molecular identifiers marked individual cDNA molecules. From the 5' RACE reads, TCRdb called clonotypes with MiXCR, one entry per CDR3 protein. Of some 41,000 distinct CDR3 sequences listed, 23% are singletons. The origin of this receptor is an adult who was a healthcare worker with PCR-confirmed SARS-CoV-2 infection or an uninfected control (not recorded which). The source material was whole blood, sampled at baseline. The chain recombines TRBV11-2 with TRBJ2-5, with TRBD1 matching over 7 bases. Here the CDR3 reads CASSLVWQGEETQYF. The CDR3 coding sequence is TGTGCCAGCAGCTTAGTATGGCAGGGGGAGGAGACCCAGTACTTC.